The T cell receptor beta chain described here comes from a study of vaccination and CD4 T cells after COVID-19. Whole-study context: Overlapping spike peptides served as the stimulus for the cells. These peptides came from SARS-CoV-2 and from the common cold coronaviruses HCoV-NL63, HCoV-OC43 and HCoV-229E.

The CDR3 is made up of 14 amino acids. V dropped 7 bases and J dropped 7 bases, with 17 bases sitting between them. Germline CDR1 and CDR2: MNHEY and SVGEGT. Treatment reported: roughly 10-day PBMC culture with coronavirus spike peptide pools or control peptides (ViraFEST assay). Cultures used around 2.2 million PBMCs per well, approximately 9.2 IU/ml IL-2 and approximately 9 ug/ml peptides. The Oncomine TCR Beta short-read assay sequenced DNA from cultured CD4+ T cells. TCRdb processed the PCR reads anew with MiXCR; each CDR3 protein has one entry. The table records more than 13,000 distinct CDR3 sequences, around 60% of them present only once. This clonotype was recorded a few times. Its antigen is undetermined.

The J gene is TRBJ1-5, the V gene TRBV6-2 or TRBV6-3; perhaps TRBD1 as D (6 bases). The TCR comes from a human donor who had recovered from COVID-19. Input material: CD4+ T cells from blood, cultured in vitro. Here the CDR3 DNA reads TGTGCCAGCAAACAGGGAGGGGTAAGACAGCCCCAGCATTTT. The encoded protein is CASKQGGVRQPQHF.